Listed below are T cell receptor beta chains from one sample, sequenced in a study of post-analysis software for immune sequencing data. Via MiXCR, TCRdb re-called the PCR reads, giving one row per CDR3 protein. The sample lists about 540,000 distinct CDR3 sequences, roughly 34% occurring once. Sequencing was done on a sample of blood. The source of these receptors is a girl younger than 18 with multiple sclerosis. The CDR3 runs from the conserved cysteine through the conserved F or W. A D gene is named only where the DNA matches it firmly. Clone size, where shown, is once, few, many, or a class for clones that have expanded.

D gene,clone size,V gene,J gene,CDR3 DNA,CDR3 protein
TRBD1,-,TRBV7-9,TRBJ2-5,TGTGCCAGCAGCTTAGCGCGGACAGGGGTAAAAGAGACCCAGTACTTC,CASSLARTGVKETQYF
-,-,TRBV4-1,TRBJ2-3,TGCGCCAGCAGCCAAGATGGTGGGGGCCGAGATACGCAGTATTTT,CASSQDGGGRDTQYF
TRBD1,-,TRBV6-5,TRBJ1-6,TGTGCCAGCAGGCCCTCAGGGGGCCCATCACCCCTCCACTTT,CASRPSGGPSPLHF
-,-,TRBV5-1,TRBJ2-7,TGCGCCAGCAGCCCCCGAGATGAGTCCGAGCAGTACTTC,CASSPRDESEQYF
-,few,TRBV9,TRBJ2-4,TGTGCCAGCAGCGTAGAAGTCGGGGGAAAAACAAAAAACATTCAGTACTTC,CASSVEVGGKTKNIQYF
-,-,TRBV7-2,TRBJ2-3,TGTGCCAGCCGGGAGATTGGAGACAGCTCGATCACAGATACGCAGTATTTT,CASREIGDSSITDTQYF
-,few,TRBV4-2,TRBJ1-2,TGTGCCAGCAGCCAAGATAACAGAGCCAGGGACTATGGCTACACCTTC,CASSQDNRARDYGYTF
-,-,TRBV12-3/TRBV12-4,TRBJ1-5,TGTGCCAGCAGTTTCGGTAGGAATCAGCCCCAGCATTTT,CASSFGRNQPQHF
TRBD1,-,TRBV10-3,TRBJ2-1,TGTGCCACGAATATGGGACAGGGAACCTACAATGAGCAGTTCTTC,CATNMGQGTYNEQFF
TRBD1,-,TRBV4-1,TRBJ2-5,TGCGCCAGCAGCCAAGAACCCACAGGGGTCCGGGAGACCCAGTACTTC,CASSQEPTGVRETQYF
-,-,TRBV6-5,TRBJ2-7,TGTGCCAGCAGTTACTCGGAACAGGGATCCTACGAGCAGTACTTC,CASSYSEQGSYEQYF
-,few,TRBV7-9,TRBJ2-3,TGTGCCAGCAGTCGGACTGGAGGGGGCACAGATACGCAGTATTTT,CASSRTGGGTDTQYF
-,-,TRBV18,TRBJ2-7,TGTGCCAGCTCACCATCTGACAGTTCCTACGAGCAGTACTTC,CASSPSDSSYEQYF
-,few,TRBV7-2,TRBJ2-7,TGTGCCAGCAGCAGAGGACAGCGCCTAACAACCTACGAGCAGTACTTC,CASSRGQRLTTYEQYF
TRBD2,-,TRBV20-1,TRBJ2-5,TGCAGTGCTAGTCACGATAGCGGGACCCAAGAGACCCAGTACTTC,CSASHDSGTQETQYF
TRBD1,-,TRBV28,TRBJ2-5,TGTGCCAGCAGTTTTTCCCTTCACAGGGGTCAACAAGAGACCCAGTACTTC,CASSFSLHRGQQETQYF
-,many,TRBV7-3,TRBJ2-6,TGTGCCAGCAGCGTAGAAACCGCCATAACCTCTGGGGCCAACGTCCTGACTTTC,CASSVETAITSGANVLTF
TRBD2,few,TRBV10-3,TRBJ2-1,TGTGCCATCAGTGACCGGACTAGCGGAAGCTCCTACAATGAGCAGTTCTTC,CAISDRTSGSSYNEQFF
-,few,TRBV19,TRBJ1-5,TGTGCCAGTACCCCCCCACAGGGTAGCAATCAGCCCCAGCATTTT,CASTPPQGSNQPQHF
-,once,TRBV29-1,TRBJ1-3,TGCAGCGTTGATACCTCTGGAAACACCATATATTTT,CSVDTSGNTIYF
-,-,TRBV24-1,TRBJ1-5,TGTGCCACCCCCATGACAGGAAGCAATCAGCCCCAGCATTTT,CATPMTGSNQPQHF
-,-,TRBV6-5,TRBJ1-6,TGTGCCAGCAGAATAACAGGGTTTCCCAATAATTCACCCCTCCACTTT,CASRITGFPNNSPLHF
TRBD1,-,TRBV6-5,TRBJ1-1,TGTGCCAGCAGTCCCATTACAGGGGGCATGAACACTGAAGCTTTCTTT,CASSPITGGMNTEAFF
-,-,TRBV7-9,TRBJ2-5,TGTGCCAGCAGCTTAGCGGCGTACCAAGAGACCCAGTACTTC,CASSLAAYQETQYF
TRBD1,few,TRBV10-2,TRBJ1-1,TGCGCCAGCATTACAGGGGAGGGCACTGAAGCTTTCTTT,CASITGEGTEAFF
-,-,TRBV5-6,TRBJ2-7,TGTGCCAGCAGCGAGGTCTCTTGGCAGCAACGTGAATACGAGCAGTACTTC,CASSEVSWQQREYEQYF
-,few,TRBV6-1,TRBJ1-2,TGTGCCAGCAGTGAACAACTAAACTATGGCTACACCTTC,CASSEQLNYGYTF
TRBD1,few,TRBV29-1,TRBJ1-4,TGCAGCGTTGCCGGGACAGGGACAAATAAACTGTTTTTT,CSVAGTGTNKLFF
TRBD1,-,TRBV28,TRBJ1-1,TGTGCCAGCAGTTTATTAGCGACAGGGGGCAGGGACACTGAAGCTTTCTTT,CASSLLATGGRDTEAFF